This T cell receptor (beta chain) was sequenced in a study of shared clonotypes between healthy human individuals. Turning to the study itself: The cohort comprised a couple of women and a few men. Their ages spanned 18 to 49 years. General study results and limits: The donor pool, a small one, limited the genetic and exposure-history diversity represented. Blood alone was sampled, and tissue repertoires likely differ.

TCRdb keeps only in-frame clones here, not all; method: immunoSEQ multiplex PCR. In the table there are about 2.2 million clones, about 94% of which are singletons. About this clone itself: Its antigen is unknown.

The CDR3 length is 14 residues. The ends were cut back, 7 bases at V and 5 bases at J, with 17 bases in the middle. Germline V gene lookup returns CDR1 MDHEN and CDR2 SYDVKM. Cells designated naive CD8 were CD45RO-negative and were positively selected for CCR7, with terminally differentiated effector memory CD45RA+ cells excluded. The sequence derives from a man aged 18 to 30 in good health. Some clones in this sample may be carry-over from other donors' samples. The sample consisted of naive CD8+ T cells from PBMCs. The V and J genes are TRBV28 and TRBJ1-2; unclear D gene. The CDR3 DNA reads TGTGCCAGCATCCCCCGGTTTGCAGTATATGGCTACACCTTC. The encoded protein is CASIPRFAVYGYTF.